The following is a T cell receptor (beta chain) sequence with its context. The V and J ends lost 4 bases and 2 bases, in that order; junction bases with no gene match: 3. The CDR3 contains 15 residues. The germline CDR1 and CDR2 sequences are SGHTA and FQGNSA. Only in-frame clones appear in the TCRdb table, and some are missing; sequencing was by immunoSEQ multiplex PCR. Of 60,000 to 90,000 clones in the sample, 90% to 95% are singletons; the top ten hold 0.4% to 0.45%. These data come from a study of technical replicates of blood from several donors. This TCR was sampled from a human donor in good health. The sample taken for sequencing was T cells isolated from PBMCs. This chain connects TRBV7-2 to TRBJ1-5; 9 nucleotides match TRBD1. The CDR3 nucleotides read TGTGCCAGCAGCTATAGGACAGGGGGCAATCAGCCCCAGCATTTT. Protein: CASSYRTGGNQPQHF.